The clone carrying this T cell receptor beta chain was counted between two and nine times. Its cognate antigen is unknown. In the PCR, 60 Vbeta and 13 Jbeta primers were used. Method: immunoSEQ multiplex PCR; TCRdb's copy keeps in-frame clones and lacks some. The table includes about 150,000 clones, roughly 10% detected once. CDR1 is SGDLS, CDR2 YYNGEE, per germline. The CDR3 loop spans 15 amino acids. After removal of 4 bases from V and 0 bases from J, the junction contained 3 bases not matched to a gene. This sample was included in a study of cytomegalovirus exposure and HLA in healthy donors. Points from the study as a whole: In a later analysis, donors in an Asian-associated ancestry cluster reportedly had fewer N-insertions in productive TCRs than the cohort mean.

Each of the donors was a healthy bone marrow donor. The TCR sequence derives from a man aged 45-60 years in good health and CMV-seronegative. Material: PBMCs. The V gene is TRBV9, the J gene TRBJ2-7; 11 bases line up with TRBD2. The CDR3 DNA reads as TGTGCCAGCAGCACTGGGACTAGCGGCTCCTACGAGCAGTACTTC. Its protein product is CASSTGTSGSYEQYF.